A selection of T cell receptor beta chains follows, all from one sample in a study of shared clonotypes between healthy human individuals. Method: immunoSEQ multiplex PCR; TCRdb's copy keeps in-frame clones and lacks some. The table shows roughly 1.5 million clones, with nearly 99% occurring only once. What was sequenced was naive CD4+ T cells sorted from blood. The receptors here all came from a man aged 30 to 45 in good health. CDR3s include the opening cysteine and the closing phenylalanine or tryptophan.

V gene	J gene	CDR3 protein
TRBV18	TRBJ2-4	CASSPVGSGMGKNIQYF
TRBV7-9	TRBJ2-7	CASSLTGTTYEQYF
TRBV11-1	TRBJ1-1	CASSLDGNTEAFF
TRBV30	TRBJ1-2	CAWMIPPVQGANKNYGYTF
TRBV5-6	TRBJ2-1	CASSRTTYNEQFF
TRBV19	TRBJ2-7	CASSVTGNLYEQYF
TRBV7-6	TRBJ2-3	CASSLVSTDTQYF
TRBV5-1	TRBJ2-7	CASSGGTGGSEQYF
TRBV5-5	TRBJ1-2	CASSLATGDVYGYTF
TRBV5-1	TRBJ2-2	CASSLAIGELFF